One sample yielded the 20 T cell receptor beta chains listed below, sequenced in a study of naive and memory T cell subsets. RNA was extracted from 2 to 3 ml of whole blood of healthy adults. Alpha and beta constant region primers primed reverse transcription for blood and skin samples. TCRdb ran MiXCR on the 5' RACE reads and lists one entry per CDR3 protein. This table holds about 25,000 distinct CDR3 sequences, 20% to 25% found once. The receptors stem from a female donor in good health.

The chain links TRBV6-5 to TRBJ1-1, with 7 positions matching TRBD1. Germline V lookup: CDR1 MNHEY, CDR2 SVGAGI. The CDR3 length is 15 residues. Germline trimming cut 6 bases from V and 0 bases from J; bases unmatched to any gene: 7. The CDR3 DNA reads TGTGCCAGCAGGCTGGGGGACAGTTTGAACACTGAAGCTTTCTTT. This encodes CASRLGDSLNTEAFF.

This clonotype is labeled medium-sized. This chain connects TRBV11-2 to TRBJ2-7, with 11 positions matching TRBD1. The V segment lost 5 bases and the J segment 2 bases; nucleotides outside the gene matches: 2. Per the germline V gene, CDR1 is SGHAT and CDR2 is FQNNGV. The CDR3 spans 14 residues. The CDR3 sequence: CASSGQGAPYEQYF. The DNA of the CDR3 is TGTGCCAGCAGCGGACAGGGGGCTCCCTACGAGCAGTACTTC.

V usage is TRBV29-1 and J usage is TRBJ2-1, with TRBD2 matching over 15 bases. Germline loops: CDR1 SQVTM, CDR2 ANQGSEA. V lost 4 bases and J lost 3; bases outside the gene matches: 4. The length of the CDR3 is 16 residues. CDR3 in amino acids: CSVGGLAGGNYNEQFF. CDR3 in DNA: TGCAGCGTTGGGGGACTAGCGGGAGGAAACTACAATGAGCAGTTCTTC.

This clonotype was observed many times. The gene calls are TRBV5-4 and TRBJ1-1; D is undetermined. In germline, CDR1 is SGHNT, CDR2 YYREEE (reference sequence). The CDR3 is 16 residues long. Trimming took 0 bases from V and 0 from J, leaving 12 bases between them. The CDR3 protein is CASSLGGRSMNTEAFF. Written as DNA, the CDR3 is TGTGCCAGCAGCTTGGGAGGGAGATCTATGAACACTGAAGCTTTCTTT.

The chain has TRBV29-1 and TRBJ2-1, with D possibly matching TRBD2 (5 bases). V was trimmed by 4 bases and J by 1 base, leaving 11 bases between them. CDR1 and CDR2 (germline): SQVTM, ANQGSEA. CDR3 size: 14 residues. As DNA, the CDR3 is TGCAGCGTTGTCCGGGAAGTGTCCTACAATGAGCAGTTCTTC. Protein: CSVVREVSYNEQFF.

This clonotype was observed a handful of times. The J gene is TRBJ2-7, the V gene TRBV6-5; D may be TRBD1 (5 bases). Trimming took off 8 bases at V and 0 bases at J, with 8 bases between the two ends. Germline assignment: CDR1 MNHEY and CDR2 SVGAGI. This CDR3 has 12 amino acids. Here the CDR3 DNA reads TGTGCCAGCCGGACAAGCTCCTACGAGCAGTACTTC. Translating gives CASRTSSYEQYF.

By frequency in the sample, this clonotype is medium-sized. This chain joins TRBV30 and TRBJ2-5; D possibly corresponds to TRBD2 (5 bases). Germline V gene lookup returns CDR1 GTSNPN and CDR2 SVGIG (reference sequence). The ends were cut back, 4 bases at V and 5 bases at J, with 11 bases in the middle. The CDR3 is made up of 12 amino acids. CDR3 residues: CAWTERGETQYF. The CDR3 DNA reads TGTGCCTGGACTGAGAGAGGGGAGACCCAGTACTTC.

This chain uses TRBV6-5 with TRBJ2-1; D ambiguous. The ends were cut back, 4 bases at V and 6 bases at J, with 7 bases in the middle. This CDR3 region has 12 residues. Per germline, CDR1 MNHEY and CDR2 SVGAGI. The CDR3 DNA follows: TGTGCCAGCAGTTCGGGCCCCAATGAGCAGTTCTTC. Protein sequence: CASSSGPNEQFF.

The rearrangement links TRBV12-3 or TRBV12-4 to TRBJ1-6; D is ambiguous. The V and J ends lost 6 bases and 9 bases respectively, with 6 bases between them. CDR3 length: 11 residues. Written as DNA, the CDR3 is TGTGCCAGCAGGACAAGTTCACCCCTCCACTTT. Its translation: CASRTSSPLHF.

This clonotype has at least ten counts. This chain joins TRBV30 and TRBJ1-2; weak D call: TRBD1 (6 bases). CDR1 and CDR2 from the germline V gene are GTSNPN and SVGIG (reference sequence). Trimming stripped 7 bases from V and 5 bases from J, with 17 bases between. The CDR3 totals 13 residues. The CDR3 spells CASPRTDRYGYTF. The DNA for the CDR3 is TGTGCCTCTCCCCGGACAGATCGGTATGGCTACACCTTC.

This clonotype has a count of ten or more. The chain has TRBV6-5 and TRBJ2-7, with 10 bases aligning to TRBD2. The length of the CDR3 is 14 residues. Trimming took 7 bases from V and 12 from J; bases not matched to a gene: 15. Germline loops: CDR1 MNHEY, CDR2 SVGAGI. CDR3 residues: CASTPGASGSRGYF. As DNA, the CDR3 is TGTGCCAGCACTCCGGGGGCTAGCGGGAGCAGGGGGTACTTC.

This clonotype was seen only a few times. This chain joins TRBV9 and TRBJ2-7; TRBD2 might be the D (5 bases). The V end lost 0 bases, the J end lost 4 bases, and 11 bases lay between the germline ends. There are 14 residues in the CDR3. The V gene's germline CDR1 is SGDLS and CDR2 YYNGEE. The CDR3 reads CASSVELDWYEQYF. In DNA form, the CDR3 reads TGTGCCAGCAGCGTAGAACTAGATTGGTACGAGCAGTACTTC.

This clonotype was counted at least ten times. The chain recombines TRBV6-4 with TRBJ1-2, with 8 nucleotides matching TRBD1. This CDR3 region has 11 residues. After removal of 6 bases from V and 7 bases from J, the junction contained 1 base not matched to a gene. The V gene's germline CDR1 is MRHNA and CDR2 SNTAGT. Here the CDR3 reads CASRDRGGYTF. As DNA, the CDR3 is TGTGCCAGCAGAGACAGGGGTGGCTACACCTTC.

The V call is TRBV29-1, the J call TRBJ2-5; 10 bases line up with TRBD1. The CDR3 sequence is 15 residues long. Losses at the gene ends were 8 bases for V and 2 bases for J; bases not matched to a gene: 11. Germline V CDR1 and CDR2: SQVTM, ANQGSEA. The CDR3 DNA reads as TGCAGCCACAGACCGGGACAGGGGTGTCAAGAGACCCAGTACTTC. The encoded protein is CSHRPGQGCQETQYF. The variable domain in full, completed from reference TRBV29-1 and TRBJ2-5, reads SAVISQKPSRDICQRGTSLTIQCQVDSQVTMMFWYRQQPGQSLTLIATANQGSEATYESGFVIDKFPISRPNLTFSTLTVSNMSPEDSSIYLCSHRPGQGCQETQYFGPGTRLLVL.

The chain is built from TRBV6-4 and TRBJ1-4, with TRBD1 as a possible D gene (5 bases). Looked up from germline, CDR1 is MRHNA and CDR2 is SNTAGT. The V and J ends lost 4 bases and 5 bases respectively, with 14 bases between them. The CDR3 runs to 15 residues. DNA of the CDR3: TGTGCCAGCAGTGCGGAAGGGACGGGGAATGAAAAACTGTTTTTT. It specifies CASSAEGTGNEKLFF.

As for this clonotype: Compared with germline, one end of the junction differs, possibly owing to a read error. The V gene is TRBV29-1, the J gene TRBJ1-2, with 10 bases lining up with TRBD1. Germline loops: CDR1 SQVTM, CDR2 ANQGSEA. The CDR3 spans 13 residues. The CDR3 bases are TGCAGCGTCGAAGGAGGGACAGGGGTGGGCGACACCTTC. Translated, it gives CSVEGGTGVGDTF.

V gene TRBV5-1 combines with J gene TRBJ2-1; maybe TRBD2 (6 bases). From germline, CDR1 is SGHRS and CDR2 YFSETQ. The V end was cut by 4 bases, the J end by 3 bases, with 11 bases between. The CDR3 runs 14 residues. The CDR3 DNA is TGCGCCAGCAGCCCCGGGAGTGTCTACAATGAGCAGTTCTTC. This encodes CASSPGSVYNEQFF.

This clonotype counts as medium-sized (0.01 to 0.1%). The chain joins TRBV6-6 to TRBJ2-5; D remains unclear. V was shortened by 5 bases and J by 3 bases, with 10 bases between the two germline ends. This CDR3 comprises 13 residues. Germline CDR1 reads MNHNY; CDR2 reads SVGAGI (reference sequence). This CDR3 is CASSHRVEETQYF. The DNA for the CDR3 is TGTGCCAGCAGTCATAGGGTAGAAGAGACCCAGTACTTC.

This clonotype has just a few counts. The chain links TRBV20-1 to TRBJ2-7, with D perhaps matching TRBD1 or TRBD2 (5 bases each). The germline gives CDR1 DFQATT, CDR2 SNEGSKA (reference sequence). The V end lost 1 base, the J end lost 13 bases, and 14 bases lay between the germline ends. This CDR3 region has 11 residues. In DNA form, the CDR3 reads TGCAGTGCTAGAGTGGGAGAAGGGGATTACTTC. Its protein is CSARVGEGDYF.

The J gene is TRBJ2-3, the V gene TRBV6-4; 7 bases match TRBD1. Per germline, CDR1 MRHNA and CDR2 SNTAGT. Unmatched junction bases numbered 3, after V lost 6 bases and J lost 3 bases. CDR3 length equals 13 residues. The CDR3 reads CASSAQGTDTQYF. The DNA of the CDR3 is TGTGCCAGCAGCGCACAGGGGACAGATACGCAGTATTTT.